These 15 T cell receptor beta chains originate from one sample sequenced in a study of blood T cell repertoires in COVID-19. The repertoire was sequenced with immunoSEQ multiplex PCR; TCRdb's copy has only in-frame clones and lacks some. This sample carries roughly 330,000 clones, approximately 85% of them seen once, and the ten largest clones take approximately 1.5%. Material for sequencing was peripheral blood. These receptors all stem from a woman aged 45-60 years with acute or convalescent COVID-19.

The V call is TRBV5-1, the J call TRBJ2-3; 7 positions match TRBD2. The CDR3 contains 14 residues. Germline CDR1 and CDR2: SGHRS and YFSETQ. With V trimmed by 4 bases and J by 0 bases, 2 bases remained unmatched. CDR3 sequence reads: CASSTTSSTDTQYF. DNA for the CDR3: TGCGCCAGCAGCACGACTAGCAGCACAGATACGCAGTATTTT.

This chain uses TRBV27 with TRBJ2-3, with D perhaps TRBD2 (6 bases). This CDR3 has 16 amino acids. CDR1 and CDR2 (germline): MNHEY, SMNVEV (reference sequence). Trimming took 3 bases from V and 0 from J, leaving 13 bases between them. The chain's CDR3 is CASSLVEGLSTDTQYF. Here the CDR3 DNA reads TGTGCCAGCAGTTTGGTCGAGGGACTCAGCACAGATACGCAGTATTTT.

The chain uses TRBV29-1 and TRBJ2-3, with 7 bases that match TRBD1. Germline CDR1 reads SQVTM; CDR2 reads ANQGSEA. The CDR3 is made up of 12 amino acids. Trimming at V came to 7 bases and at J to 6 bases, leaving 7 bases not matched to a gene. The CDR3 loop is CSDRQGPDTQYF. CDR3 DNA sequence: TGCAGCGACAGACAGGGCCCGGATACGCAGTATTTT.

The chain recombines TRBV28 with TRBJ2-3; 12 bases line up with TRBD2. From germline, CDR1 is MDHEN and CDR2 SYDVKM. CDR3 length: 15 amino acids. Trimming at V came to 10 bases and at J to 4 bases, leaving 9 bases not matched to a gene. The CDR3 reads CATGELAGGADTQYF. The CDR3, as DNA: TGTGCCACTGGGGAGCTAGCGGGAGGGGCAGATACGCAGTATTTT.

The CDR3 reads CASSRAGTGDFTF. As DNA, the CDR3 is TGTGCCAGCAGCCGGGCCGGGACAGGGGATTTTACCTTC. The gene calls are TRBV2 and TRBJ1-2; TRBD1 aligns across 10 bases. V lost 6 bases and J lost 14; bases outside the gene matches: 12. CDR1 SNHLY and CDR2 FYNNEI come from the germline V gene. The CDR3 contains 13 residues.

Here the CDR3 DNA reads TGTGCCAGCAGGTCCCGATCGGGGAGGAGGGCAGATACGCAGTATTTT. Residues: CASRSRSGRRADTQYF. The chain employs TRBV28 and TRBJ2-3, with D perhaps TRBD2 (6 bases). Trimming took off 6 bases at V and 4 bases at J, with 20 bases between the two ends. Germline V gene sequence: CDR1 MDHEN, CDR2 SYDVKM. CDR3 size: 16 residues.

This rearrangement joins TRBV9 to TRBJ1-2; D is ambiguous. Germline CDR1 reads SGDLS; CDR2 reads YYNGEE. The CDR3 runs 13 residues. V was cut by 4 bases and J by 8 bases, with 15 bases left in between. The CDR3 DNA is TGTGCCAGCAGCCCCCCCCATACCCTAGGCTACACCTTC. Its translation is CASSPPHTLGYTF.

The V and J genes are TRBV29-1 and TRBJ1-3; 8 bases line up with TRBD1. Trimming removed 6 bases from V and 4 bases from J; junction bases left unmatched: 5. This CDR3 comprises 13 residues. The germline V gene encodes CDR1 SQVTM and CDR2 ANQGSEA. The CDR3 is CSVTGESGNTIYF. CDR3 coding DNA: TGCAGCGTGACAGGGGAGTCCGGAAACACCATATATTTT.

V usage is TRBV11-1 and J usage is TRBJ1-1; D is uncertain. The V gene lost 0 bases and the J gene lost 4 bases, with 12 bases spanning the gap. The length of the CDR3 is 15 residues. Per the germline V gene, CDR1 is SGHAT and CDR2 is FQDESV (reference sequence). This chain's CDR3 is CASSLAGVGPTEAFF. The CDR3 bases are TGTGCCAGCAGCTTAGCGGGAGTTGGCCCCACTGAAGCTTTCTTT.

CDR3 residues: CASSLGSYTGELFF. CDR3 DNA: TGCGCCAGCAGCTTGGGTTCTTACACCGGGGAGCTGTTTTTT. The chain combines TRBV5-1 with TRBJ2-2; D is undetermined. This CDR3 has 14 amino acids. Between the trimmed V and J ends, which lost 0 bases and 3 bases, there was a span of 6 bases. Germline CDR1 is SGHRS and CDR2 is YFSETQ.

The chain combines TRBV5-4 with TRBJ2-7, with 11 bases fitting TRBD2. After removal of 5 bases from V and 4 bases from J, the junction contained 8 bases not matched to a gene. Germline V lookup: CDR1 SGHNT, CDR2 YYREEE (reference sequence). CDR3 length: 15 amino acids. The DNA for the CDR3 is TGTGCCAGCAGTCCAATAGCGGGAGGGGTGTACGAGCAGTACTTC. The encoded protein is CASSPIAGGVYEQYF.

V gene TRBV6-5 combines with J gene TRBJ2-7; tentatively, D is TRBD1 (6 bases). V gave up 7 bases and J gave up 3 bases, with 16 bases separating them. CDR1 and CDR2 (germline): MNHEY, SVGAGI. CDR3 length: 14 residues. CDR3 loop: CASTRTLGGYEQYF. The CDR3 nucleotides read TGTGCCAGCACGCGGACTCTAGGGGGCTACGAGCAGTACTTC.

The chain employs TRBV19 and TRBJ1-5; TRBD1 matches 8 bases. With 3 bases clipped from V and 1 base from J, the junction kept 5 bases outside the gene matches. The CDR3 spans 16 residues. The V gene's germline CDR1 is LNHDA and CDR2 SQIVND (reference sequence). CDR3 nucleotide sequence: TGTGCCAGTAGTATCGGATGGACAGGGAGCAATCAGCCCCAGCATTTT. The encoded protein is CASSIGWTGSNQPQHF.

This chain uses TRBV13 with TRBJ2-2, with TRBD2 matching over 9 bases. The length of the CDR3 is 18 residues. CDR1 PRHDT and CDR2 FYEKMQ come from the germline V gene (reference sequence). V lost 1 base and J lost 3; bases outside the gene matches: 9. The CDR3 loop reads CASSLEALAGYHTGELFF. CDR3 sequence (DNA): TGTGCCAGCAGCTTAGAGGCTCTAGCGGGATATCACACCGGGGAGCTGTTTTTT.

This sequence joins TRBV11-3 and TRBJ2-2; 8 nucleotides match TRBD2. Germline CDR1 reads SGHNT; CDR2 reads YENEEA. The junction had 7 bases not matched to a gene; V was cut back by 5 bases and J by 5 bases. This CDR3 spans 15 amino acids. The CDR3 is CASSAGGVRTGELFF. CDR3 sequence (DNA): TGTGCCAGCAGCGCCGGGGGGGTTAGGACCGGGGAGCTGTTTTTT.